This TCR beta chain was sequenced during a study of PD-L1 blockade in urothelial cancer. Across the whole study: Bladder-origin urothelial cancer in males described about 90% of the 29 patients. Blood analysis occurred 3 weeks (second dose) and 6 weeks after treatment start. T cells were recovered from blood samples at a median of around 150,000.

Trimming took 4 bases from V and 6 from J; bases not matched to a gene: 7. Germline CDR1 SGHTA, CDR2 FQGNSA. The CDR3 has 14 amino acids. The repertoire was sequenced with immunoSEQ multiplex PCR; TCRdb's copy has only in-frame clones and lacks some. This sample has 50,000 or so clones, with 75% to 90% found just once. Time point: peripheral blood 6 weeks after treatment start. The V call is TRBV7-2, the J call TRBJ1-2; 8 positions agree with TRBD1. The TCR was taken from a man in his sixties with urothelial cancer. Sample: PBMCs, taken around atezolizumab (anti-PD-L1) treatment. Written as DNA, the CDR3 is TGTGCCAGCAGCTCATACAGGGGGGAGGATGGCTACACCTTC. This translates into CASSSYRGEDGYTF.